Listed below are T cell receptor beta chains from one sample, sequenced in a study of shared clonotypes between healthy human individuals. Method: immunoSEQ multiplex PCR; TCRdb's copy keeps in-frame clones and lacks some. The repertoire includes fewer than 3 million clones, under 95% of them detected once, and around 0.35% sits in the top ten. The sample was naive CD4+ T cells from PBMCs. The receptors come from a man aged 18-30 years in good health. Some clones in this sample may be carry-over from other donors' samples. Each CDR3 is given with its conserved first and last residue. A D gene is named only where the DNA matches it firmly. Size is omitted from some rows. Given values are once, few, many or a class for expanded clones.

TRBV5-5	.	TRBJ2-3	.	TGTGCCAGCAGCTTGTATCTAGCTAGCACAGATACGCAGTATTTT	CASSLYLASTDTQYF
TRBV28	.	TRBJ2-3	.	TGTGCCAGCAGCTCCCCGGGGAACACAGATACGCAGTATTTT	CASSSPGNTDTQYF
TRBV6-5	.	TRBJ1-1	.	TGTGCCAGCAGTTACTTGGGGACTAGGAACACTGAAGCTTTCTTT	CASSYLGTRNTEAFF
TRBV7-6	TRBD1	TRBJ1-3	.	TGTGCCAGCAGCCAGGGGGGGACAGCTGGAAACACCATATATTTT	CASSQGGTAGNTIYF
TRBV5-1	.	TRBJ1-4	.	TGCGCCAGCAGCTTACCAGGGTCGGCTAATGAAAAACTGTTTTTT	CASSLPGSANEKLFF
TRBV7-2	TRBD1	TRBJ1-3	.	TGTGCCAGCAGCCCCTGGACAGGGGCCGCTTTCTCTGGAAACACCATATATTTT	CASSPWTGAAFSGNTIYF
TRBV4-2	.	TRBJ2-7	.	TGTGCCAGCAGCCAGGAGTTTTTGAGCGAGCAGTACTTC	CASSQEFLSEQYF
TRBV18	TRBD2	TRBJ2-1	.	TGTGCCAGCTCACGGATAGCGGGAGCCGGCAATGAGCAGTTCTTC	CASSRIAGAGNEQFF
TRBV19	.	TRBJ2-7	.	TGTGCCAGTAGTATCCAGGGGGGATCCTACGAGCAGTACTTC	CASSIQGGSYEQYF
TRBV6-5	.	TRBJ1-5	.	TGTGCCAGCGCCCCCCCTATAGAGCCCCAGCATTTT	CASAPPIEPQHF
TRBV5-1	TRBD2	TRBJ2-1	.	TGCGCCAGCAGTTTTGGCCGTGGCGGGAGCTCCTACAATGAGCAGTTCTTC	CASSFGRGGSSYNEQFF
TRBV5-1	TRBD2	TRBJ2-7	.	TGCGCCAGCAGCTATGGACTAGCGGGAAACGAGCAGTACTTC	CASSYGLAGNEQYF
TRBV28	TRBD2	TRBJ2-7	.	TGTGCCAGCACTTGGACTAGCGGGAGTGACGAGCAGTACTTC	CASTWTSGSDEQYF
TRBV7-2	.	TRBJ2-2	.	TGTGCCAGCAGCTTATACAGGAACACCGGGGAGCTGTTTTTT	CASSLYRNTGELFF
TRBV13	.	TRBJ2-3	once	TGTGCCAGCAGCTGGCGGAGCGACACAGATACGCAGTATTTT	CASSWRSDTDTQYF
TRBV23-1	.	TRBJ2-7	.	TGCGCCAGCAGTCAGGGAGACTACGAGCAGTACTTC	CASSQGDYEQYF
TRBV28	.	TRBJ2-3	.	TGTGCCAGCAGCCGTCAGGATACGCAGTATTTT	CASSRQDTQYF
TRBV4-1	TRBD2	TRBJ2-3	.	TGCGCCAGCAGCCAAGGACGGGCTAGCGGGAGTAGTTTAGATACGCAGTATTTT	CASSQGRASGSSLDTQYF
TRBV9	TRBD1	TRBJ1-1	.	TGTGCCAGCAGCGGGAAGGACAGGGGGATCTCTGAAGCTTTCTTT	CASSGKDRGISEAFF
TRBV27	TRBD2	TRBJ2-7	.	TGTGCCAGCCAACAGAAGCGGGGTCACCCCTACGAGCAGTACTTC	CASQQKRGHPYEQYF
TRBV18	.	TRBJ1-2	.	TGTGCCAGCTCACCGGGCACTACCGTCTATGGCTACACCTTC	CASSPGTTVYGYTF
TRBV30	.	TRBJ2-3	.	TGTGCCTGGAGTCCAGACCCCACAGATACGCAGTATTTT	CAWSPDPTDTQYF
TRBV15	.	TRBJ1-2	.	TGTGCCACCAGCCCGGGACGTTTCACAGCGAGCTACACCTTC	CATSPGRFTASYTF
TRBV7-9	.	TRBJ1-2	.	TGTGCCAGCAGCTTAGACGCTCGGGGGGCATATGGCTACACCTTC	CASSLDARGAYGYTF
TRBV5-1	TRBD1	TRBJ2-1	.	TGCGCCAGCAGCTTTGAGGGACAGGTAAACAATGAGCAGTTCTTC	CASSFEGQVNNEQFF
TRBV15	.	TRBJ1-5	.	TGTGCCACCAGCAGAGTCTCAACAGGGTGGAACCAGCCCCAGCATTTT	CATSRVSTGWNQPQHF
TRBV7-6	.	TRBJ1-2	.	TGTGCCAGCAGCTCATATTCGAGGGGCTATGGCTACACCTTC	CASSSYSRGYGYTF
TRBV27	.	TRBJ2-3	.	TGTGCCAGCAATTGGGCTGGCAGCTCCCGCACAGATACGCAGTATTTT	CASNWAGSSRTDTQYF
TRBV4-2	.	TRBJ2-7	.	TGTGCCAGCAGCCCCCCTCAGGCCTACGAGCAGTACTTC	CASSPPQAYEQYF
TRBV5-5	.	TRBJ1-3	.	TGTGCCAGCAGCTTGGGGTCCGGGGCTGGAAACACCATATATTTT	CASSLGSGAGNTIYF
TRBV2	.	TRBJ1-1	.	TGTGCCAGCAGAATCACAGGGACATCGAACACTGAAGCTTTCTTT	CASRITGTSNTEAFF
TRBV27	TRBD2	TRBJ2-3	.	TGTGCCAGCAGTTTTTCTCCTAGCGGAAGCACAGATACGCAGTATTTT	CASSFSPSGSTDTQYF
TRBV7-6	TRBD1	TRBJ1-2	.	TGTGCCAGCAGTCAGGCACAGGGGGCTGGGGGCTACACCTTC	CASSQAQGAGGYTF
TRBV10-3	.	TRBJ1-5	.	TGTGCCATCAGTGAGACCCGGGCCCGGGGGGCTAATCAGCCCCAGCATTTT	CAISETRARGANQPQHF
TRBV25-1	TRBD2	TRBJ2-7	.	TGTGCCAGCAGTGGGGCGGGGGGCCAGGACCATCCCTACGAGCAGTACTTC	CASSGAGGQDHPYEQYF
TRBV27	.	TRBJ2-3	once	TGTGCCAGCAGTTTACTGGGGGATACGCAGTATTTT	CASSLLGDTQYF
TRBV11-3	TRBD2	TRBJ2-7	.	TGTGCCAGCAGCCCCGGGACTAGCGGCTTCTACGAGCAGTACTTC	CASSPGTSGFYEQYF
TRBV4-2	.	TRBJ1-1	.	TGTGCCAGCAGCCAAGAAGCGGGGTTCGCCACTGAAGCTTTCTTT	CASSQEAGFATEAFF
TRBV6-1	TRBD2	TRBJ2-7	.	TGTGCCAGCATTTTTACGGGGGGGACCTACGAGCAGTACTTC	CASIFTGGTYEQYF
TRBV28	.	TRBJ1-5	.	TGTGCCAGCAACCCGGGGAGATCCAATCAGCCCCAGCATTTT	CASNPGRSNQPQHF
TRBV6-1	.	TRBJ1-2	.	TGTGCCAGCAGAGCCCCCGAGGGGAGGGGTGGCTACACCTTC	CASRAPEGRGGYTF
TRBV30	.	TRBJ1-6	.	TGTGCCTGGAGTTTTGTGGGGGCTAGTTCACCCCTCCACTTT	CAWSFVGASSPLHF
TRBV7-3	.	TRBJ2-3	once	TGTGCCAGCAGCTTAATACGGTCAGATACGCAGTATTTT	CASSLIRSDTQYF
TRBV11-2	.	TRBJ2-7	.	TGTGCCAGCAGCCCCTACCTCGGGACGTACTCCTACGAGCAGTACTTC	CASSPYLGTYSYEQYF
TRBV6-6	.	TRBJ2-2	.	TGTGCCAGCATGAAGGGGGAGGGCACCGGGGAGCTGTTTTTT	CASMKGEGTGELFF
TRBV6-1	.	TRBJ2-5	once	TGTGCCAGCAGTGAACAACAGGGTACGAGCCAGACCCAGTACTTC	CASSEQQGTSQTQYF
TRBV7-3	TRBD2	TRBJ2-1	.	TGTGCCAGCAGCTTATACGGGACTAGCGGGAGCTATGAGCAGTTCTTC	CASSLYGTSGSYEQFF
TRBV2	TRBD1	TRBJ2-7	once	TGTGCCAGCAGTCCGGGACAGGGTGTTTACGAGCAGTACTTC	CASSPGQGVYEQYF
TRBV7-3	TRBD1	TRBJ2-5	.	TGTGCCAGCAGCCCTAACAGGGGTGAGACCCAGTACTTC	CASSPNRGETQYF
TRBV5-1	.	TRBJ2-1	.	TGCGCCAGCAGCCCCCAGCCCCCAAGCTCCTACAATGAGCAGTTCTTC	CASSPQPPSSYNEQFF
TRBV28	.	TRBJ1-2	.	TGTGCCAGCCAGGGACGCGGGGGGGCAAACTATGGCTACACCTTC	CASQGRGGANYGYTF
TRBV5-5	.	TRBJ2-6	.	TGTGCCAGCAGGCCCACCTCTGGGGCCAACGTCCTGACTTTC	CASRPTSGANVLTF
TRBV5-1	.	TRBJ2-7	.	TGCGCCAGCAGCTTGTCCACGGGGGCCGAGCAGTACTTC	CASSLSTGAEQYF
TRBV5-1	TRBD1	TRBJ2-3	.	TGCGCCAGCAGCTCGGGGGGACAGGGTTGGGCAGATACGCAGTATTTT	CASSSGGQGWADTQYF
TRBV2	.	TRBJ2-5	.	TGTGCCAGCAGTGGGCAGGCGGGTCAGCTAGAGACCCAGTACTTC	CASSGQAGQLETQYF
TRBV23-1	TRBD2	TRBJ2-1	.	TGCGCCAGCAGTCAATCGGGGCTAGCGGATTACAATGAGCAGTTCTTC	CASSQSGLADYNEQFF
TRBV6-1	.	TRBJ1-1	once	TGTGCCAGCAGTGAAGTCGGCCGGGGGACTGAAGCTTTCTTT	CASSEVGRGTEAFF